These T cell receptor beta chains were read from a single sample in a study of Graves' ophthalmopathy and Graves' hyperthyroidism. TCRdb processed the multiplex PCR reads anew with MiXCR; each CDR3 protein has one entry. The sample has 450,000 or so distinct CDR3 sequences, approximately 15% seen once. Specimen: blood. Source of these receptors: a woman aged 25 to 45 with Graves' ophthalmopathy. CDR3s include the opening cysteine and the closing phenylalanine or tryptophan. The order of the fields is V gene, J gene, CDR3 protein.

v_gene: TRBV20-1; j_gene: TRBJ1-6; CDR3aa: CSAREQNRNSPLHF
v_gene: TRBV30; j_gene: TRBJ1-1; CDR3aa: CAWTVGISDTEAFF
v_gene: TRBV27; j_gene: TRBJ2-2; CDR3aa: CASSLSFWRGGRLRRELFF
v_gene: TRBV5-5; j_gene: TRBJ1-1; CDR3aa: CASSLVVAAEAFF
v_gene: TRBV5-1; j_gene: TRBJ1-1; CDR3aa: CASRSRDGGTEAFF
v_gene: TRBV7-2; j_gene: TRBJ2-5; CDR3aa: CASSLLPQQETQYF
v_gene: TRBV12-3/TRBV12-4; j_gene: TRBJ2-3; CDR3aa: CASSWAASTDTQYF
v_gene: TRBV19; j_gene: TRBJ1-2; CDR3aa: CASSTQWPLNGGYTF
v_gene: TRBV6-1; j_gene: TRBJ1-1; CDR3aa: CASSEHGGQGTEAFF
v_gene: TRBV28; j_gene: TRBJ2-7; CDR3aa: CASTLGAGEQYF
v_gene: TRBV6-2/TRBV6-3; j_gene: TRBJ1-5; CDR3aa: CASSGQGSAQPQHF
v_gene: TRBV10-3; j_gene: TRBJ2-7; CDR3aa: CAISEDYEQYF
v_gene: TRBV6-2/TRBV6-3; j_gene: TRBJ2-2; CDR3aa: CASGPLQGGGELFF
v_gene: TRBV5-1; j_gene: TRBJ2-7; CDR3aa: CASSLIPADYEQYF
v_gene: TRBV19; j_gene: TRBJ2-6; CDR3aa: CASSSRSLSGANVLTF
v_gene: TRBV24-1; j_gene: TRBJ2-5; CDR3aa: CATSWGITQYF
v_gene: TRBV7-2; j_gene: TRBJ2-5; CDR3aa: CASSRGSGSSQETQYF